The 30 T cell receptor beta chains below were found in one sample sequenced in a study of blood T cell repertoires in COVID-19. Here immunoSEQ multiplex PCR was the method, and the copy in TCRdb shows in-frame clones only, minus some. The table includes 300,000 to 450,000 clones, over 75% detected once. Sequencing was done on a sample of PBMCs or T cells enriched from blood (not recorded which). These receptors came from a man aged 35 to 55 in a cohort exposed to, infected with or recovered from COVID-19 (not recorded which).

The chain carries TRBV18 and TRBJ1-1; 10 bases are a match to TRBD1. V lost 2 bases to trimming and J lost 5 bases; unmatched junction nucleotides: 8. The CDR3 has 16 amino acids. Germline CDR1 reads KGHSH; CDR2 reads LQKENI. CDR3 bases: TGTGCCAGCTCACCAGTTCGCGGGACAGGGGATACTGAAGCTTTCTTT. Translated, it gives CASSPVRGTGDTEAFF.

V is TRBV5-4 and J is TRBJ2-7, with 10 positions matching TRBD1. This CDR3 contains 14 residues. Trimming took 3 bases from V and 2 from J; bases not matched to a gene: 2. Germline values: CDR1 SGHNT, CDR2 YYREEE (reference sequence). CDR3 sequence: CASSWGQGTYEQYF. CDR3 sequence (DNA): TGTGCCAGCAGCTGGGGACAGGGGACCTACGAGCAGTACTTC.

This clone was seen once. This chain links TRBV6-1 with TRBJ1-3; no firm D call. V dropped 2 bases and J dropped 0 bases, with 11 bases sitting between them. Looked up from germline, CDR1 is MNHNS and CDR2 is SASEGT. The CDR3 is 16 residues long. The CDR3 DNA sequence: TGTGCCAGCAGTGAACCCCGGGTATACTCTGGAAACACCATATATTTT. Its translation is CASSEPRVYSGNTIYF.

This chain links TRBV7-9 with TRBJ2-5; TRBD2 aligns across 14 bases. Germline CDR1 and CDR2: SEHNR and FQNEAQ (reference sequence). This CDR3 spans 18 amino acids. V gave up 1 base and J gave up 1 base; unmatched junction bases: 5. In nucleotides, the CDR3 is TGTGCCAGCAGCTTAGGACTAGCGGGAGGGGACTTCCAAGAGACCCAGTACTTC. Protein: CASSLGLAGGDFQETQYF.

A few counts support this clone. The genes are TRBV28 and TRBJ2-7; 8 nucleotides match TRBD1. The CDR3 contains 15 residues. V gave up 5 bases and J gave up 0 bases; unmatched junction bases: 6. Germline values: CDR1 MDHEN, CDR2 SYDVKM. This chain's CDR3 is CASSLNRGVSYEQYF. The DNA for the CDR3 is TGTGCCAGCAGTCTCAACAGGGGGGTCTCCTACGAGCAGTACTTC.

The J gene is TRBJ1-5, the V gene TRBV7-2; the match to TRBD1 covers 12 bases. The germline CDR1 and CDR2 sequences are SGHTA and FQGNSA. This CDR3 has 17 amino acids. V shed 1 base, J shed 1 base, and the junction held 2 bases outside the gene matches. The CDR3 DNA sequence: TGTGCCAGCAGCTTAGTGGGGACAGGGGGCAGCAATCAGCCCCAGCATTTT. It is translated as CASSLVGTGGSNQPQHF.

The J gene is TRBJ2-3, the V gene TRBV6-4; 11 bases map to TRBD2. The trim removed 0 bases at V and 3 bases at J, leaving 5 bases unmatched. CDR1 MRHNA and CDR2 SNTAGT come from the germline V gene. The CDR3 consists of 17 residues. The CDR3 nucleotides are TGTGCCAGCAGTGACTCGCTAGCGGGAGGCGAGACAGATACGCAGTATTTT. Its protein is CASSDSLAGGETDTQYF.

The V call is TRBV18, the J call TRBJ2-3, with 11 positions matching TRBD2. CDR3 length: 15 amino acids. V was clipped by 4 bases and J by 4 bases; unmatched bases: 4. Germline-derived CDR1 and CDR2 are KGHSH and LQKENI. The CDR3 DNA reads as TGTGCCAGCTCACTCCCGGGACTAGCGGCAGATACGCAGTATTTT. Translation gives CASSLPGLAADTQYF.

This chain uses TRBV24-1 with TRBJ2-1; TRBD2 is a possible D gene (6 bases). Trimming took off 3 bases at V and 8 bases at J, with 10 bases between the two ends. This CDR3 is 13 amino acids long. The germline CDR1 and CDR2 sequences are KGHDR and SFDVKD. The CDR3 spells CATSDGGRHEQFF. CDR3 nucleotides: TGTGCCACCAGTGATGGAGGGAGGCATGAGCAGTTCTTC.

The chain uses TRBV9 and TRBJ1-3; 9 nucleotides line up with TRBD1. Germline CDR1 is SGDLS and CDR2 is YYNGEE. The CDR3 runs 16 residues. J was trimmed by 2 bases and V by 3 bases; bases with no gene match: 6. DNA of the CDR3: TGTGCCAGCAGCGGCCGGGACAGGGTAGCTGGAAACACCATATATTTT. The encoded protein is CASSGRDRVAGNTIYF.

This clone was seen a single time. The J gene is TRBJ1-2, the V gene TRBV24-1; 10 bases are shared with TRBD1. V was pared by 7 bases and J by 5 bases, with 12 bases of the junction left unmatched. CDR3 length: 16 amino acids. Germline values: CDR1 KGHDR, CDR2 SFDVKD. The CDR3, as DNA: TGTGCCACCAGCCCCGGGACAGGGGTTTCTTTATATGGCTACACCTTC. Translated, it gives CATSPGTGVSLYGYTF.

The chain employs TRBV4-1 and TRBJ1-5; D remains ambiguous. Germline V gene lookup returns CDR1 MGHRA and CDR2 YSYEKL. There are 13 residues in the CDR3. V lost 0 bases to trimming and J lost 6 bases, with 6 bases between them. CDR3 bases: TGCGCCAGCAGCCAAGAGTACTTTCAGCCCCAGCATTTT. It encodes CASSQEYFQPQHF.

This CDR3 is CASSTAGGDEKLFF. The CDR3, as DNA: TGTGCCAGCAGCACCGCGGGGGGAGATGAAAAACTGTTTTTT. V gene TRBV7-9 combines with J gene TRBJ1-4, with D perhaps matching TRBD1 (5 bases). Germline CDR1 reads SEHNR; CDR2 reads FQNEAQ (reference sequence). CDR3 length: 14 residues. The V end was cut by 5 bases, the J end by 6 bases, with 13 bases between.

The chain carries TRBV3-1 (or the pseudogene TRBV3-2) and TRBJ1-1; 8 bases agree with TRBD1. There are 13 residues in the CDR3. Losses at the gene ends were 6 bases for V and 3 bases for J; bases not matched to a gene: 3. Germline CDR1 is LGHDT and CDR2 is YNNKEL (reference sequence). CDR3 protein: CASRQGVYTEAFF. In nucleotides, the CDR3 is TGTGCCAGCAGACAGGGGGTATACACTGAAGCTTTCTTT.

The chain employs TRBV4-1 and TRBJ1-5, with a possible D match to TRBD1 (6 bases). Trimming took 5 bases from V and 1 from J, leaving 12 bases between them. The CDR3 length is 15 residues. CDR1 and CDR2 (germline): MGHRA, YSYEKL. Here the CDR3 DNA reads TGCGCCAGCAGCGCGGGGGCTTCGAGCAATCAGCCCCAGCATTTT. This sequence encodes CASSAGASSNQPQHF.

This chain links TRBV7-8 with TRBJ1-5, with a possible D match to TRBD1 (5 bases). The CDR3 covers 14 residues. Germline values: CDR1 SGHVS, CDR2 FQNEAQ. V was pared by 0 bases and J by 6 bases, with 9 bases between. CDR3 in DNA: TGTGCCAGCAGCTTAGCGGGGGGGTTTCAGCCCCAGCATTTT. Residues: CASSLAGGFQPQHF.

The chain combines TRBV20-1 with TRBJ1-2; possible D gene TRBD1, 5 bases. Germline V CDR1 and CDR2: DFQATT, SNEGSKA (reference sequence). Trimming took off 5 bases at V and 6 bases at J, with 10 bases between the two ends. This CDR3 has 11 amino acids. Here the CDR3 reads CSAGGGNGYTF. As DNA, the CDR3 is TGCAGTGCTGGGGGAGGGAATGGCTACACCTTC.

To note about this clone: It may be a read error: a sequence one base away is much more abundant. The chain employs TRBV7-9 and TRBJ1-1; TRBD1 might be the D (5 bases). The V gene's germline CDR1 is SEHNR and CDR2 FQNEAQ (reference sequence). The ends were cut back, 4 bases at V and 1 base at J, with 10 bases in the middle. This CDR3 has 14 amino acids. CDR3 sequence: CASSSGLTNTEAFF. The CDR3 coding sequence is TGTGCCAGCAGCTCGGGACTGACGAACACTGAAGCTTTCTTT.

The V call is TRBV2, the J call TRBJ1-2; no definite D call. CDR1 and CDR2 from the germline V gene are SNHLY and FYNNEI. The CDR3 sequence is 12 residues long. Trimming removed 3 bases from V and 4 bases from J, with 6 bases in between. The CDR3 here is CASSESFYGYTF. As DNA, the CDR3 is TGTGCCAGCAGTGAGTCATTCTATGGCTACACCTTC.

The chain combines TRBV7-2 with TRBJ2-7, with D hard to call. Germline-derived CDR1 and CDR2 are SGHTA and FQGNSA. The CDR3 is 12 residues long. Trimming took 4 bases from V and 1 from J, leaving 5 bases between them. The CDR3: CASSSISYEQYF. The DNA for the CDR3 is TGTGCCAGCAGCTCTATTTCCTACGAGCAGTACTTC.

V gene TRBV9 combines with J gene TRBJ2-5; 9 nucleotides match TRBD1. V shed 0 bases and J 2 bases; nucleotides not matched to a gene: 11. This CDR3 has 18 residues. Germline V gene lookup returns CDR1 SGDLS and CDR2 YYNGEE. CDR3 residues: CASSVAGGGTGKQETQYF. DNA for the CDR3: TGTGCCAGCAGCGTAGCTGGGGGGGGGACAGGGAAGCAAGAGACCCAGTACTTC.

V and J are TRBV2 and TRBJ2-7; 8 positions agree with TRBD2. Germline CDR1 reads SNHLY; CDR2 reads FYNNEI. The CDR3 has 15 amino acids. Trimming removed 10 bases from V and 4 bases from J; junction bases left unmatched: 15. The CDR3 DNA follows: TGTGCCACCCAAGGGCCGGGACTAGGATTGTACGAGCAGTACTTC. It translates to CATQGPGLGLYEQYF.

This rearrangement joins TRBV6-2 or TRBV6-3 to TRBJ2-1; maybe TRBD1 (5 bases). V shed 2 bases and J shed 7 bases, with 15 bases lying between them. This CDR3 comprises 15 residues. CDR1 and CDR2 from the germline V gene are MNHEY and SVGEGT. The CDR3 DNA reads TGTGCCAGCAGTTACGACCCGGCATCAGGGAATGAGCAGTTCTTC. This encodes CASSYDPASGNEQFF.

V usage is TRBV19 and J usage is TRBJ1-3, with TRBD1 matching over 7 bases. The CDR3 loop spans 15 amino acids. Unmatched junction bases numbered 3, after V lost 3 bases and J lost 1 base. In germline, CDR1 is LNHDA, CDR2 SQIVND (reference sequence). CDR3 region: CASSIYRGSGNTIYF. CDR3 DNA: TGTGCCAGTAGTATTTACAGGGGATCTGGAAACACCATATATTTT. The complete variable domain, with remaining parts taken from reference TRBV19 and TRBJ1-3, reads DGGITQSPKYLFRKEGQNVTLSCEQNLNHDAMYWYRQDPGQGLRLIYYSQIVNDFQKGDIAEGYSVSREKKESFPLTVTSAQKNPTAFYLCASSIYRGSGNTIYFGEGSWLTVV.

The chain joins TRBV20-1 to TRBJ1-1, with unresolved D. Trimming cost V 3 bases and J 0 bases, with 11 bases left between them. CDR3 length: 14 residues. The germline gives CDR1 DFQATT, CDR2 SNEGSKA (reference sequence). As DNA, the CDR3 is TGCAGTGCTAGTCCAGGCCCCATGAACACTGAAGCTTTCTTT. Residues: CSASPGPMNTEAFF.

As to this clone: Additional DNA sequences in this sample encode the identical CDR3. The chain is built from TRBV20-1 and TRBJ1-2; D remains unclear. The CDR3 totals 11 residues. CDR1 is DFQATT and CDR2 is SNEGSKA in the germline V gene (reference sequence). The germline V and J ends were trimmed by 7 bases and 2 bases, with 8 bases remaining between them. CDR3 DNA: TGCAGTGTTGCAGGCAACTATGGCTACACCTTC. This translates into CSVAGNYGYTF.

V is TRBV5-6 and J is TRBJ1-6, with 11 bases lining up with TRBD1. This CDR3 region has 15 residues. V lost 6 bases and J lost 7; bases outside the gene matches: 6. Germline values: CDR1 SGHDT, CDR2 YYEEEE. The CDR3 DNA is TGTGCCAGCATGCAAGGGGACAGGGGGAATTCACCCCTCCACTTT. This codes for CASMQGDRGNSPLHF.

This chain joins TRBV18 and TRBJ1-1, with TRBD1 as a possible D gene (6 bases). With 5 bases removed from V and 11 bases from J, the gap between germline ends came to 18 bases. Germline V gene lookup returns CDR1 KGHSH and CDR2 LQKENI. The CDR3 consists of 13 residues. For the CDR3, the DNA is TGTGCCAGCTCAGCATCAGTTTGGGACACGGCTTTCTTT. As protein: CASSASVWDTAFF.

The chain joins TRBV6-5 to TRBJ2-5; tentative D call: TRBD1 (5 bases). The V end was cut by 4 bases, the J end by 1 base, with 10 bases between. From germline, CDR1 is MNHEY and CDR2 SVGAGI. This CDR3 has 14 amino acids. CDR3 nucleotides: TGTGCCAGCAGTTGGCCCCAGGGCCAAGAGACCCAGTACTTC. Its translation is CASSWPQGQETQYF.

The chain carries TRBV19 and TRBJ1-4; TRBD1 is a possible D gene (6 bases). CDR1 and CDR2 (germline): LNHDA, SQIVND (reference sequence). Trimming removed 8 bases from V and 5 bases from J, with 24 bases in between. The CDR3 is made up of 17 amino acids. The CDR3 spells CASQVDHNRVGNEKLFF. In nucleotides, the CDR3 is TGTGCCAGTCAAGTCGATCACAACAGGGTCGGGAATGAAAAACTGTTTTTT.